This T cell receptor (beta chain) was sequenced for a study of blood T cell repertoires in COVID-19. Study-wide background: Samples came from the United States, Italy and Spain, spanning acute and convalescent COVID-19. PBMCs, B-cell-depleted T cells, or T cells were the source of the cDNA or gDNA that made up the material.

Trimming stripped 1 base from V and 1 base from J, with 13 bases between. Germline V gene lookup returns CDR1 SGHTA and CDR2 FQGNSA. The CDR3 loop spans 16 amino acids. The authors' processing: It was from reference gene primer amplification that nucleated cell counts were estimated. Clones were read by immunoSEQ multiplex PCR, and TCRdb kept only the in-frame ones, dropping some. V, J and clone size derive from that table, while D and trimming were established from the DNA sequence. The data contain around 200,000 clones, more than 70% of them singletons. The chain joins TRBV7-2 to TRBJ2-5, with a weak D call TRBD2 (5 bases). Source material: peripheral blood. The sequence was obtained from a man aged 50 to 60 with active or convalescent COVID-19. The CDR3 region has the DNA TGTGCCAGCAGCTTAGTAGTCACTAGGTTCCAAGAGACCCAGTACTTC. It is translated as CASSLVVTRFQETQYF.